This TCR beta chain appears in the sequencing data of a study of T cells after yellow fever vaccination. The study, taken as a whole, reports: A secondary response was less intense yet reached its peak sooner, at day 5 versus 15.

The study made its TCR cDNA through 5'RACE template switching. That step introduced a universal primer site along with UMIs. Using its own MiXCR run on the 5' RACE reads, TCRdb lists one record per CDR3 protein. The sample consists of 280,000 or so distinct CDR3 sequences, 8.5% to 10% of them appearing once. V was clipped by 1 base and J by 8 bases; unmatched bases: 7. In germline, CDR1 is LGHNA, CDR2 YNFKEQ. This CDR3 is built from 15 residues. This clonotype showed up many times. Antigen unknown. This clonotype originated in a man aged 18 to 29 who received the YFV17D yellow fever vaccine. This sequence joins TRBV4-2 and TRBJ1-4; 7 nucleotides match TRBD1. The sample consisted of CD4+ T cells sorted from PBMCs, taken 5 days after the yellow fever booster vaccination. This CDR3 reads CASSQVGAGGEKLFF. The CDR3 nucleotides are TGTGCCAGCAGCCAAGTTGGTGCAGGGGGGGAAAAACTGTTTTTT.